The 26 T cell receptor beta chains in this list originate from one sample, sequenced in a study of blood T cell repertoires in COVID-19. Produced via immunoSEQ multiplex PCR; TCRdb's table is partial and in-frame only. The sample shows about 78,000 clones, 90% of them seen only once. What was sequenced was peripheral blood. The receptors were sampled from a woman in her forties or fifties in a cohort sampled during active COVID-19.

V usage is TRBV28 and J usage is TRBJ2-1; D is undetermined. V lost 3 bases, J lost 6 bases, and 9 bases lay in between. This CDR3 has 13 amino acids. Germline V CDR1 and CDR2: MDHEN, SYDVKM. CDR3 sequence: CASSFILFNEQFF. The CDR3 DNA is TGTGCCAGCAGTTTTATACTATTCAATGAGCAGTTCTTC.

This chain joins TRBV5-1 and TRBJ2-7; TRBD1 might be the D (5 bases). CDR3 length: 14 amino acids. Trimming removed 4 bases at V and 2 bases at J, with 13 bases between. Germline V CDR1 and CDR2: SGHRS, YFSETQ. This chain's CDR3 is CASSPQGKAYEQYF. For the CDR3, the DNA is TGCGCCAGCAGCCCTCAGGGTAAGGCCTACGAGCAGTACTTC.

The V gene is TRBV15, the J gene TRBJ1-5; unclear D gene. Germline V gene data show CDR1 as LNHNV and CDR2 as YYDKDF (reference sequence). V was shortened by 3 bases and J by 3 bases, with 6 bases between the two germline ends. This CDR3 is built from 13 residues. The CDR3 nucleotides read TGTGCCACCAGCAGCTTTCCCAATCAGCCCCAGCATTTT. It encodes CATSSFPNQPQHF.

The chain combines TRBV2 with TRBJ2-1; TRBD2 aligns across 9 bases. J lost 2 bases, V lost 3 bases, and 5 bases had no gene match. The germline CDR1 and CDR2 sequences are SNHLY and FYNNEI. CDR3 size: 16 residues. The CDR3: CASSDRLAGPYNEQFF. The CDR3 bases are TGTGCCAGCAGTGACCGGCTAGCGGGACCCTACAATGAGCAGTTCTTC.

The chain links TRBV2 to TRBJ2-7; 11 nucleotides match TRBD2. CDR1 and CDR2 from the germline V gene are SNHLY and FYNNEI. The CDR3 is 15 residues long. With 6 bases clipped from V and 5 bases from J, the junction kept 9 bases outside the gene matches. The CDR3 nucleotides read TGTGCCAGCAGCTTCTCAGGGACTAGCGGCGACGAGCAGTACTTC. Translating gives CASSFSGTSGDEQYF. The variable domain in full, completed from reference TRBV2 and TRBJ2-7, reads EPEVTQTPSHQVTQMGQEVILRCVPISNHLYFYWYRQILGQKVEFLVSFYNNEISEKSEIFDDQFSVERPDGSNFTLKIRSTKLEDSAMYFCASSFSGTSGDEQYFGPGTRLTVT.

The V call is TRBV6-2 or TRBV6-3, the J call TRBJ2-3, with unresolved D. This CDR3 contains 12 residues. The V end lost 4 bases, the J end lost 6 bases, and 8 bases lay between the germline ends. CDR1 and CDR2 from the germline V gene are MNHEY and SVGEGT. The CDR3: CASSSRSDTQYF. The CDR3 region has the DNA TGTGCCAGCAGTTCCCGGTCGGATACGCAGTATTTT.

The chain uses TRBV19 and TRBJ2-7, with TRBD1 as a possible D gene (5 bases). CDR3 length equals 14 residues. Trimming took 6 bases from V and 3 from J, leaving 15 bases between them. Looked up from germline, CDR1 is LNHDA and CDR2 is SQIVND (reference sequence). CDR3: CASRKGSGLYEQYF. Written as DNA, the CDR3 is TGTGCCAGTAGAAAGGGGTCCGGTCTCTACGAGCAGTACTTC.

The rearrangement links TRBV4-1 to TRBJ2-7, with 8 positions matching TRBD2. Germline CDR1 reads MGHRA; CDR2 reads YSYEKL. V trimming: 0 bases; J trimming: 4 bases; junction bases outside the gene matches: 5. This CDR3 comprises 15 residues. The CDR3 protein is CASSQDWGGRYEQYF. The CDR3 bases are TGCGCCAGCAGCCAAGATTGGGGCGGGAGGTACGAGCAGTACTTC.

This chain connects TRBV27 to TRBJ1-2; TRBD1 matches 8 bases. V lost 7 bases to trimming and J lost 8 bases; unmatched junction nucleotides: 18. Germline values: CDR1 MNHEY, CDR2 SMNVEV (reference sequence). The CDR3 length is 16 residues. The CDR3: CASTSHTERTGLGYTF. For the CDR3, the DNA is TGTGCCAGCACCTCCCATACCGAAAGGACAGGGCTGGGCTACACCTTC.

V is TRBV28 and J is TRBJ1-1, with D possibly TRBD1 on 5 matching bases. There are 15 residues in the CDR3. Germline V gives CDR1 MDHEN, CDR2 SYDVKM. V was pared by 7 bases and J by 2 bases, with 17 bases between. CDR3 DNA sequence: TGTGCCAGCAAAGGGCGGGACCTACTTAACACTGAAGCTTTCTTT. Translated, it gives CASKGRDLLNTEAFF.

This chain joins TRBV18 and TRBJ1-6; D uncertain. The CDR3 runs to 15 residues. Trimming removed 2 bases from V and 6 bases from J, with 11 bases in between. Germline CDR1 reads KGHSH; CDR2 reads LQKENI. CDR3 sequence reads: CASSPVQVGNSPLHF. The CDR3 coding sequence is TGTGCCAGCTCACCAGTACAAGTTGGTAATTCACCCCTCCACTTT.

The chain joins TRBV3-1 (or the pseudogene TRBV3-2) to TRBJ2-2, with D possibly matching TRBD1 (6 bases). Between the trimmed V and J ends, which lost 1 base and 1 base, there was a span of 7 bases. The CDR3 totals 15 residues. Germline CDR1 LGHDT, CDR2 YNNKEL (reference sequence). CDR3 loop: CASSQVDRNTGELFF. The CDR3 DNA reads TGTGCCAGCAGCCAAGTGGACAGGAACACCGGGGAGCTGTTTTTT.

The chain combines TRBV21-1 with TRBJ1-6; TRBD1 is taken as the D call from the table, unchecked against the DNA. TRBV21-1 is termed a pseudogene. This CDR3 contains 22 residues. CDR3 region: CASSKAFSGQGPSSSYNSPLHF. The CDR3 coding sequence is TGTGCCAGCAGCAAGGCCTTTTCGGGACAGGGGCCCAGCAGCTCCTATAATTCACCCCTCCACTTT.

The chain employs TRBV18 and TRBJ1-3; 7 bases are shared with TRBD1. The CDR3 totals 15 residues. CDR1 is KGHSH, CDR2 LQKENI, per germline. Trimming took 4 bases from V and 0 from J; bases not matched to a gene: 3. This CDR3 reads CASSRDRVSGNTIYF. DNA of the CDR3: TGTGCCAGCTCACGGGACAGAGTCTCTGGAAACACCATATATTTT.

V usage is TRBV7-8 and J usage is TRBJ1-2; 10 positions match TRBD1. The CDR3 sequence is 15 residues long. Germline values: CDR1 SGHVS, CDR2 FQNEAQ. The junction had 6 bases not matched to a gene; V was cut back by 5 bases and J by 3 bases. CDR3 amino acids: CASSARDRGDYGYTF. The CDR3 region has the DNA TGTGCCAGCAGCGCGAGGGACAGGGGAGACTATGGCTACACCTTC. The full variable domain, completed using reference TRBV7-8 and TRBJ1-2, is GAGVSQSPRYKVAKRGQDVALRCDPISGHVSLFWYQQALGQGPEFLTYFQNEAQLDKSGLPSDRFFAERPEGSVSTLKIQRTQQEDSAVYLCASSARDRGDYGYTFGSGTRLTVV.

This clone was seen only once. This chain uses TRBV28 with TRBJ1-4; tentative D call: TRBD1 (6 bases). Germline CDR1 reads MDHEN; CDR2 reads SYDVKM. Trimming took off 4 bases at V and 3 bases at J, with 12 bases between the two ends. The CDR3 length is 15 residues. The CDR3 spells CASSYQGRANEKLFF. DNA for the CDR3: TGTGCCAGCAGTTATCAGGGGCGGGCTAATGAAAAACTGTTTTTT. The full variable domain, with the rest looked up from reference TRBV28 and TRBJ1-4, is DVKVTQSSRYLVKRTGEKVFLECVQDMDHENMFWYRQDPGLGLRLIYFSYDVKMKEKGDIPEGYSVSREKKERFSLILESASTNQTSMYLCASSYQGRANEKLFFGSGTQLSVL.

The chain joins TRBV11-1 to TRBJ1-2; TRBD1 matches 8 bases. In germline, CDR1 is SGHAT, CDR2 FQDESV (reference sequence). The CDR3 has 14 residues. Trimming cost V 2 bases and J 7 bases; bases outside gene matches: 6. The chain's CDR3 is CASSLRGQGGGYTF. CDR3 nucleotide sequence: TGTGCCAGCAGCTTACGAGGACAGGGTGGTGGCTACACCTTC.

The genes are TRBV3-1 (or the pseudogene TRBV3-2) and TRBJ2-5; D possibly corresponds to TRBD2 (5 bases). Deletions cut 2 bases from V and 5 bases from J, with 9 bases between. Germline-derived CDR1 and CDR2 are LGHDT and YNNKEL (reference sequence). This CDR3 is built from 13 residues. The CDR3 protein is CASSQYQRETQYF. As DNA, the CDR3 is TGTGCCAGCAGCCAATACCAGCGGGAGACCCAGTACTTC.

This chain uses TRBV23-1 with TRBJ2-3, with TRBD2 identical over 10 bases. Being an ORF, TRBV23-1 has a function that is uncertain. The CDR3 covers 20 residues. The trim removed 4 bases at V and 3 bases at J, leaving 19 bases unmatched. The CDR3 nucleotides read TGCGCCAGCAGTCGGGTCCGACAGGCTTTGACTAGCGGGCCAACAGATACGCAGTATTTT. It translates to CASSRVRQALTSGPTDTQYF.

The rearrangement uses TRBV9 and TRBJ2-2; D is uncertain. Germline CDR1 SGDLS, CDR2 YYNGEE. This CDR3 contains 14 residues. V was cut by 0 bases and J by 5 bases, with 8 bases left in between. The CDR3 nucleotides read TGTGCCAGCAGCGTAGTAGAAAGTACCGGGGAGCTGTTTTTT. This sequence encodes CASSVVESTGELFF. Full variable domain (rest looked up from reference TRBV9 and TRBJ2-2): DSGVTQTPKHLITATGQRVTLRCSPRSGDLSVYWYQQSLDQGLQFLIQYYNGEERAKGNILERFSAQQFPDLHSELNLSSLELGDSALYFCASSVVESTGELFFGEGSRLTVL.

The chain couples TRBV15 to TRBJ2-7; maybe TRBD2 (5 bases). CDR3 length equals 16 residues. Germline V lookup: CDR1 LNHNV, CDR2 YYDKDF (reference sequence). Trimming stripped 0 bases from V and 3 bases from J, with 15 bases between. CDR3 nucleotides: TGTGCCACCAGCAGAGATAGATGGGGAGCCGGCTACGAGCAGTACTTC. As protein: CATSRDRWGAGYEQYF.

This clone has a single count. This chain joins TRBV30 and TRBJ2-2; 7 positions agree with TRBD2. Germline lookup yields CDR1 GTSNPN and CDR2 SVGIG (reference sequence). There are 17 residues in the CDR3. V dropped 4 bases and J dropped 5; count of bases not matched to a gene: 16. The CDR3 region has the DNA TGTGCCTGGACCCCCACCGAGGGGAGGGCCGGGACCGGGGAGCTGTTTTTT. It is translated as CAWTPTEGRAGTGELFF.

The chain has TRBV5-8 and TRBJ2-7; no definite D call. CDR1 is SGHTS and CDR2 is YDEGEE in the germline V gene. The V end lost 2 bases, the J end lost 3 bases, and 6 bases lay between the germline ends. The CDR3 has 12 residues. The DNA for the CDR3 is TGTGCCAGCAGCTTCCAGAACTACGAGCAGTACTTC. This translates into CASSFQNYEQYF.

The rearrangement links TRBV27 to TRBJ2-5, with D uncertain. The CDR3 consists of 11 residues. Trimming shortened V by 5 bases and J by 1 base, and 2 bases separated the two germline ends. CDR1 is MNHEY, CDR2 SMNVEV, per germline (reference sequence). DNA for the CDR3: TGTGCCAGCAGTCTCCAAGAGACCCAGTACTTC. Translated: CASSLQETQYF.

This clone was seen a handful of times. The rearrangement links TRBV28 to TRBJ2-5; weak D call: TRBD2 (5 bases). In germline, CDR1 is MDHEN, CDR2 SYDVKM. V gave up 6 bases and J gave up 1 base, with 12 bases separating them. CDR3 length: 14 residues. The CDR3 sequence: CASRDFGFQETQYF. CDR3 DNA sequence: TGTGCCAGCAGGGACTTCGGTTTCCAAGAGACCCAGTACTTC.

The J gene is TRBJ2-2, the V gene TRBV6-5, with 9 nucleotides matching TRBD1. This CDR3 is built from 15 residues. With V trimmed by 8 bases and J by 2 bases, 6 bases remained unmatched. Germline V gene sequence: CDR1 MNHEY, CDR2 SVGAGI. CDR3 residues: CASGTGGGNTGELFF. The CDR3 coding sequence is TGTGCCAGCGGAACAGGGGGCGGTAACACCGGGGAGCTGTTTTTT.